Sequencing of this T cell receptor beta chain was carried out in a study of siplizumab effects on memory and regulatory T cells. Generated by immunoSEQ multiplex PCR, the TCRdb table keeps only in-frame clones and is missing some. The sample consists of tens of thousands of clones, around 94% of them appearing once. The V gene's germline CDR1 is MNHNS and CDR2 SASEGT. The CDR3 sequence is 13 residues long. The V and J ends lost 0 bases and 1 base respectively, with 3 bases between them. The clonotype was recovered from a human donor in good health. Sequenced material: non-Treg CD4+ T cells sorted from blood. The chain joins TRBV6-1 to TRBJ1-1; unclear D gene. The CDR3 region is CASSEARNTEAFF. In DNA, the CDR3 is TGTGCCAGCAGTGAAGCTCGGAACACTGAAGCTTTCTTT.